One and the same sample provided the 13 T cell receptor beta chains below, sequenced in a study of blood T cells in healthy people across ages. Sample-barcoded 5' priming and a J-beta primer mix drove a second PCR of 7 to 11 cycles. MiXCR, run by TCRdb on the 5' RACE reads, gives a single entry per CDR3 protein. Of roughly 700,000 distinct CDR3 sequences listed, around 25% are singletons. The same data also went into a second study, on T cells of mothers and their children.

Material: blood. The source is a boy younger than 18 in good health.

This chain joins TRBV28 and TRBJ1-5; D is unresolved. Germline V gene lookup returns CDR1 MDHEN and CDR2 SYDVKM. Trimming took 3 bases from V and 7 from J, leaving 13 bases between them. CDR3 size: 14 residues. DNA for the CDR3: TGTGCCAGCAGTTTTGTTGGGGTTGACCAGCCCCAGCATTTT. Translation gives CASSFVGVDQPQHF.

The chain carries TRBV7-9 and TRBJ2-5, with TRBD2 identical over 8 bases. V shed 6 bases, J shed 5 bases, and the junction held 5 bases outside the gene matches. The germline CDR1 and CDR2 sequences are SEHNR and FQNEAQ (reference sequence). This CDR3 is built from 13 residues. CDR3 nucleotides: TGTGCCAGCAGTCCAGCGGGAGCTGAGACCCAGTACTTC. Translation: CASSPAGAETQYF.

This clonotype was seen a handful of times. The J gene is TRBJ2-5, the V gene TRBV29-1; D is perhaps TRBD1 (6 bases). The V gene's germline CDR1 is SQVTM and CDR2 ANQGSEA. The V gene lost 4 bases and the J gene lost 5 bases, with 11 bases spanning the gap. The CDR3 runs 12 residues. The CDR3 here is CSVVYREETQYF. CDR3 nucleotide sequence: TGCAGCGTTGTATACAGGGAGGAGACCCAGTACTTC.

This clonotype was observed a handful of times. This rearrangement joins TRBV28 to TRBJ2-5; no clear D gene. The J call may be incorrect, as the DNA end agrees better with TRBJ2-7. The CDR3 consists of 13 residues. The germline V gene encodes CDR1 MDHEN and CDR2 SYDVKM. CDR3 residues: CASRRTQHYEQYF. The CDR3 DNA is TGTGCCAGCAGGAGGACGCAACACTACGAGCAGTACTTC.

This chain links TRBV10-3 with TRBJ1-3; weak D call: TRBD1 (5 bases). Germline V gene data show CDR1 as ENHRY and CDR2 as SYGVKD. The V and J ends lost 6 bases and 2 bases respectively, with 14 bases between them. The CDR3 has 15 amino acids. CDR3 amino acids: CAIRATGGAGNTIYF. In DNA, the CDR3 is TGTGCCATCAGAGCGACCGGAGGGGCTGGAAACACCATATATTTT.

The chain employs TRBV2 and TRBJ2-5; D not resolved. The length of the CDR3 is 11 residues. Germline-derived CDR1 and CDR2 are SNHLY and FYNNEI. Trimming stripped 7 bases from V and 7 bases from J, with 10 bases between. The CDR3 region is CASTDVGTQYF. CDR3 in DNA: TGTGCCAGCACCGACGTGGGGACCCAGTACTTC. Based on the CDR3 plus reference TRBV2 and TRBJ2-5, the full variable domain is EPEVTQTPSHQVTQMGQEVILRCVPISNHLYFYWYRQILGQKVEFLVSFYNNEISEKSEIFDDQFSVERPDGSNFTLKIRSTKLEDSAMYFCASTDVGTQYFGPGTRLLVL.

The rearrangement links TRBV20-1 to TRBJ2-7; 7 nucleotides match TRBD1. This CDR3 is built from 13 residues. The ends lost 4 bases at V and 6 bases at J; junction bases unmatched: 9. Germline V lookup: CDR1 DFQATT, CDR2 SNEGSKA (reference sequence). For the CDR3, the DNA is TGCAGTGCTATAGCCAGACAGGGCCTCGAGCAGTACTTC. Protein product: CSAIARQGLEQYF.

The rearrangement joins TRBV7-9 to TRBJ2-7, with D hard to call. The CDR3 has 14 residues. CDR1 and CDR2 (germline): SEHNR, FQNEAQ (reference sequence). V lost 4 bases and J lost 2, with 12 bases in between. In nucleotides, the CDR3 is TGTGCCAGCAGCTCGGACCTAAAAACCTACGAGCAGTACTTC. This translates into CASSSDLKTYEQYF.

The chain carries TRBV28 and TRBJ2-3; 11 nucleotides align to TRBD2. J was trimmed by 3 bases and V by 1 base; bases with no gene match: 6. This CDR3 is built from 17 residues. In germline, CDR1 is MDHEN, CDR2 SYDVKM. The chain's CDR3 is CASSLSLAGGDTDTQYF. In DNA, the CDR3 is TGTGCCAGCAGTTTATCCCTAGCGGGAGGTGATACAGATACGCAGTATTTT.

V gene TRBV12-3 or TRBV12-4 combines with J gene TRBJ1-5; possible D gene TRBD1, 6 bases. The CDR3 extends over 13 amino acids. Trimming cost V 8 bases and J 6 bases, with 14 bases left between them. The CDR3 DNA reads as TGTGCCAGCCACACAGGGTTAGGTCAGCCCCAGCATTTT. It codes for CASHTGLGQPQHF.

This clonotype showed up just a few times. The rearrangement uses TRBV7-9 and TRBJ2-1, with 9 bases aligning to TRBD2. J gave up 6 bases and V 2 bases, and 5 bases lay outside the gene matches. Germline V gene sequence: CDR1 SEHNR, CDR2 FQNEAQ (reference sequence). The CDR3 is made up of 15 amino acids. CDR3 in amino acids: CASSLIAGVSNEQFF. Here the CDR3 DNA reads TGTGCCAGCAGCTTAATAGCGGGAGTATCCAATGAGCAGTTCTTC.

This rearrangement joins TRBV3-1 to TRBJ2-7; 15 bases match TRBD2. Germline CDR1 LGHDT, CDR2 YNNKEL (reference sequence). V was pared by 5 bases and J by 6 bases, with 14 bases of the junction left unmatched. This CDR3 contains 18 residues. CDR3 amino acids: CASSTTGSGLAGGREQYF. Here the CDR3 DNA reads TGTGCCAGCAGCACGACAGGGTCGGGACTAGCGGGAGGTCGCGAGCAGTACTTC.

This clonotype was counted a few times. This chain connects TRBV29-1 to TRBJ2-7; D perhaps matches TRBD2 (6 bases). Trimming shortened V by 0 bases and J by 3 bases, and 9 bases separated the two germline ends. Germline CDR1 reads SQVTM; CDR2 reads ANQGSEA. This CDR3 is built from 13 residues. The CDR3 is CSVEDSGYYEQYF. The DNA of the CDR3 is TGCAGCGTTGAAGATAGCGGATACTACGAGCAGTACTTC.